The 30 T cell receptor beta chains reported below all come from one sample, sequenced in a study of shared clonotypes between healthy human individuals. Measured with immunoSEQ multiplex PCR; TCRdb has only the in-frame clones, and not every one. The sample records 450,000 to 600,000 clones, 65% to 80% being singletons. Sequenced input: PBMCs. The receptors here all came from a woman aged 35 to 49 in good health. Some clones in this sample may be carry-over from other donors' samples.

The chain joins TRBV6-5 to TRBJ2-3, with D tentatively TRBD1 (5 bases). The germline CDR1 and CDR2 sequences are MNHEY and SVGAGI. Trimming shortened V by 2 bases and J by 5 bases, and 17 bases separated the two germline ends. CDR3 length: 16 residues. CDR3 sequence reads: CASSYAPQGRVDTQYF. The DNA of the CDR3 is TGTGCCAGCAGTTACGCCCCGCAGGGCCGGGTAGATACGCAGTATTTT.

Many counts were recorded for this clone. The chain combines TRBV11-2 with TRBJ2-1, with TRBD1 identical over 7 bases. This CDR3 region has 16 residues. J gave up 4 bases and V 3 bases, and 9 bases lay outside the gene matches. CDR1 is SGHAT and CDR2 is FQNNGV in the germline V gene. The CDR3 DNA follows: TGTGCCAGCAGCTTTACATGGCAGGGGGTATACAATGAGCAGTTCTTC. It translates to CASSFTWQGVYNEQFF.

The rearrangement links TRBV6-6 to TRBJ2-1; the match to TRBD1 covers 10 bases. The CDR3 is 16 residues long. V lost 2 bases, J lost 10 bases, and 11 bases stayed unmatched. CDR1 and CDR2 from the germline V gene are MNHNY and SVGAGI (reference sequence). The CDR3 protein is CASSYGRDRGLGEQFF. CDR3 in DNA: TGTGCCAGCAGTTACGGGCGGGACAGGGGTCTTGGGGAGCAGTTCTTC.

The chain has TRBV7-3 and TRBJ1-1; D not resolved. The germline gives CDR1 SGHTA, CDR2 FQGTGA. Trimming left V 3 bases short and J 10 bases short, with 12 bases between. The CDR3 totals 12 residues. The CDR3 sequence: CASSLSFGRAFF. The DNA of the CDR3 is TGTGCCAGCAGCTTGAGCTTTGGGAGAGCTTTCTTT.

The chain joins TRBV5-1 to TRBJ1-3, with D hard to call. The CDR3 runs to 14 residues. Germline CDR1 is SGHRS and CDR2 is YFSETQ. V lost 4 bases and J 1 base, leaving 9 bases between the germline ends. The CDR3 DNA sequence: TGCGCCAGCAGCCCCGACTCTTCTGGAAACACCATATATTTT. Amino acids: CASSPDSSGNTIYF.

The rearrangement joins TRBV29-1 to TRBJ2-4; the D gene is possibly TRBD1 (6 bases). Germline V gene sequence: CDR1 SQVTM, CDR2 ANQGSEA. This CDR3 has 14 residues. Trimming removed 5 bases at V and 0 bases at J, with 11 bases between. CDR3 residues: CSVSDSLAKNIQYF. The CDR3 DNA reads as TGCAGCGTTTCGGACAGCCTAGCCAAAAACATTCAGTACTTC.

The chain couples TRBV9 to TRBJ2-1, with 8 bases identical to TRBD2. V lost 0 bases, J lost 4 bases, and 3 bases stayed unmatched. The CDR3 runs to 15 residues. Germline V CDR1 and CDR2: SGDLS, YYNGEE. CDR3 DNA sequence: TGTGCCAGCAGCGTAGCGGGGGGGGGTTACAATGAGCAGTTCTTC. Translated: CASSVAGGGYNEQFF.

This clone appeared once. The chain links TRBV7-2 to TRBJ2-1; TRBD2 matches 10 bases. This CDR3 is 15 amino acids long. Germline CDR1 and CDR2: SGHTA and FQGNSA. The V gene end was trimmed by 5 bases and the J gene end by 0 bases; junction bases not matched to a gene: 1. The CDR3 sequence is CASSRTSGSYNEQFF. As DNA, the CDR3 is TGTGCCAGCAGCCGGACTAGCGGCTCCTACAATGAGCAGTTCTTC.

The V and J genes are TRBV15 and TRBJ2-7, with unresolved D. V gave up 0 bases and J gave up 4 bases, with 13 bases separating them. Germline V gene lookup returns CDR1 LNHNV and CDR2 YYDKDF (reference sequence). The CDR3 has 15 amino acids. As DNA, the CDR3 is TGTGCCACCAGCAGAGATCTAGGTATTGCGTACGAGCAGTACTTC. Its translation is CATSRDLGIAYEQYF.

This chain links TRBV4-3 with TRBJ2-3, with TRBD2 matching 8 bases. This CDR3 is 16 amino acids long. Germline lookup yields CDR1 LGHNA and CDR2 YSLEER. V dropped 0 bases and J dropped 3; count of bases not matched to a gene: 5. CDR3 DNA sequence: TGCGCCAGCAGCCAAGATGCGGGAGGTCGTACAGATACGCAGTATTTT. It yields the protein CASSQDAGGRTDTQYF.

This chain joins TRBV6-6 and TRBJ1-2; no firm D call. This CDR3 region has 13 residues. The V end lost 1 base, the J end lost 8 bases, and 11 bases lay between the germline ends. The germline CDR1 and CDR2 sequences are MNHNY and SVGAGI (reference sequence). The CDR3 here is CASSYFRGEGYTF. The CDR3 DNA follows: TGTGCCAGCAGTTACTTCCGGGGAGAGGGCTACACCTTC.

The CDR3, as DNA: TGTGCCAGCGCCGGACTAGCGGGAGCGGGGGAGCAGTACTTC. Its protein is CASAGLAGAGEQYF. The chain uses TRBV6-1 and TRBJ2-7; 13 bases are a match to TRBD2. Looked up from germline, CDR1 is MNHNS and CDR2 is SASEGT. The CDR3 contains 14 residues. Trimming took 8 bases from V and 7 from J; bases not matched to a gene: 8.

The rearrangement joins TRBV27 to TRBJ2-5, with 11 positions matching TRBD2. The CDR3 length is 15 residues. J lost 2 bases, V lost 4 bases, and 3 bases had no gene match. The germline CDR1 and CDR2 sequences are MNHEY and SMNVEV (reference sequence). CDR3 sequence (DNA): TGTGCCAGCAGTTCTGGGACTAGCGGACAAGAGACCCAGTACTTC. It encodes CASSSGTSGQETQYF.

The chain uses TRBV6-5 and TRBJ1-2; D is perhaps TRBD1 (6 bases). V lost 5 bases, J lost 4 bases, and 11 bases lay in between. The CDR3 extends over 13 amino acids. Germline V gene lookup returns CDR1 MNHEY and CDR2 SVGAGI. Here the CDR3 DNA reads TGTGCCAGCAGTCCAGGGGCGCGCTATGGCTACACCTTC. Translating gives CASSPGARYGYTF.

V usage is TRBV11-2 and J usage is TRBJ2-5; the match to TRBD1 covers 8 bases. Germline V lookup: CDR1 SGHAT, CDR2 FQNNGV. The CDR3 contains 15 residues. Trimming cost V 3 bases and J 2 bases; bases outside gene matches: 5. CDR3 residues: CASSFTRTGQETQYF. CDR3 nucleotides: TGTGCCAGCAGCTTCACTCGGACAGGGCAAGAGACCCAGTACTTC.

Regarding this clone: With a far larger clone one base away, a read error is the likely cause. This chain joins TRBV28 and TRBJ2-1, with 12 bases matching TRBD2. The CDR3 is made up of 15 amino acids. V lost 5 bases and J lost 5; bases outside the gene matches: 4. Germline assignment: CDR1 MDHEN and CDR2 SYDVKM. The CDR3 bases are TGTGCCAGCAGTCCTAGCGGGAGGGCCAACAATGAGCAGTTCTTC. This encodes CASSPSGRANNEQFF. The full variable domain, with the rest looked up from reference TRBV28 and TRBJ2-1, is DVKVTQSSRYLVKRTGEKVFLECVQDMDHENMFWYRQDPGLGLRLIYFSYDVKMKEKGDIPEGYSVSREKKERFSLILESASTNQTSMYLCASSPSGRANNEQFFGPGTRLTVL.

V and J are TRBV4-1 and TRBJ2-1; TRBD2 agrees at 8 bases. The CDR3 totals 16 residues. V lost 4 bases and J lost 3; bases outside the gene matches: 8. Per germline, CDR1 MGHRA and CDR2 YSYEKL. DNA of the CDR3: TGCGCCAGCAGCCCCTTGGGGCGGGAGGACTACAATGAGCAGTTCTTC. Translated, it gives CASSPLGREDYNEQFF.

The CDR3 reads CSVGEQGIQETQYF. Here the CDR3 DNA reads TGCAGCGTTGGGGAACAGGGAATTCAAGAGACCCAGTACTTC. This chain uses TRBV29-1 with TRBJ2-5; D might be TRBD1 (6 bases). The CDR3 length is 14 residues. Germline assignment: CDR1 SQVTM and CDR2 ANQGSEA. V lost 4 bases and J 2 bases, leaving 14 bases between the germline ends. The full variable domain, in which reference TRBV29-1 and TRBJ2-5 provide the parts outside the CDR3, is SAVISQKPSRDICQRGTSLTIQCQVDSQVTMMFWYRQQPGQSLTLIATANQGSEATYESGFVIDKFPISRPNLTFSTLTVSNMSPEDSSIYLCSVGEQGIQETQYFGPGTRLLVL.

V usage is TRBV11-1 and J usage is TRBJ2-5; no clear D. Per the germline V gene, CDR1 is SGHAT and CDR2 is FQDESV (reference sequence). The CDR3 totals 15 residues. The germline V and J ends were trimmed by 1 base and 5 bases, with 14 bases remaining between them. The CDR3 coding sequence is TGTGCCAGCAGCTTAGAAGGATCCACGGTGGAGACCCAGTACTTC. Protein sequence: CASSLEGSTVETQYF. Variable domain in full (rest from reference TRBV11-1 and TRBJ2-5): EAEVAQSPRYKITEKSQAVAFWCDPISGHATLYWYRQILGQGPELLVQFQDESVVDDSQLPKDRFSAERLKGVDSTLKIQPAELGDSAMYLCASSLEGSTVETQYFGPGTRLLVL.

The chain combines TRBV5-1 with TRBJ2-7; 10 positions match TRBD1. Germline trimming cut 4 bases from V and 7 bases from J; bases unmatched to any gene: 8. The CDR3 length is 14 residues. Germline V lookup: CDR1 SGHRS, CDR2 YFSETQ. CDR3 nucleotide sequence: TGCGCCAGCAGCCCAGACAGGGGGCAGGGGGAGCAGTACTTC. Encoded protein: CASSPDRGQGEQYF.

The chain recombines TRBV19 with TRBJ2-7; a possible D gene is TRBD1 (6 bases). CDR3 length: 14 residues. V was trimmed by 0 bases and J by 3 bases, leaving 9 bases between them. Germline loops: CDR1 LNHDA, CDR2 SQIVND (reference sequence). The CDR3 sequence: CASSIDRGDYEQYF. As DNA, the CDR3 is TGTGCCAGTAGTATAGACAGGGGTGACTACGAGCAGTACTTC.

V gene TRBV6-4 combines with J gene TRBJ2-1, with 12 bases matching TRBD2. This CDR3 is built from 16 residues. Germline CDR1 is MRHNA and CDR2 is SNTAGT. V lost 0 bases, J lost 6 bases, and 3 bases stayed unmatched. CDR3 DNA: TGTGCCAGCAGTGACTCTGCGACTAGCGGGAGCAATGAGCAGTTCTTC. Translation: CASSDSATSGSNEQFF.

The J gene is TRBJ2-3, the V gene TRBV7-3, with 10 bases lining up with TRBD2. Germline CDR1 SGHTA, CDR2 FQGTGA. V lost 5 bases, J lost 6 bases, and 8 bases stayed unmatched. The CDR3 is made up of 15 amino acids. The CDR3 reads CASSPVAGGRDTQYF. In nucleotides, the CDR3 is TGTGCCAGCAGCCCCGTAGCGGGAGGAAGGGATACGCAGTATTTT. Using reference TRBV7-3 and TRBJ2-3 for the parts outside the CDR3, the full variable domain is GAGVSQTPSNKVTEKGKYVELRCDPISGHTALYWYRQSLGQGPEFLIYFQGTGAADDSGLPNDRFFAVRPEGSVSTLKIQRTERGDSAVYLCASSPVAGGRDTQYFGPGTRLTVL.

V gene TRBV5-4 combines with J gene TRBJ2-7; tentatively, D is TRBD1 (5 bases). The V end was cut by 4 bases, the J end by 0 bases, with 14 bases between. The CDR3 covers 15 residues. Per the germline V gene, CDR1 is SGHNT and CDR2 is YYREEE (reference sequence). The CDR3 DNA follows: TGTGCCAGCAGCCCGAACAGGCTAAGCTCCTACGAGCAGTACTTC. Its protein product is CASSPNRLSSYEQYF. Full variable domain (rest looked up from reference TRBV5-4 and TRBJ2-7): ETGVTQSPTHLIKTRGQQVTLRCSSQSGHNTVSWYQQALGQGPQFIFQYYREEENGRGNFPPRFSGLQFPNYSSELNVNALELDDSALYLCASSPNRLSSYEQYFGPGTRLTVT.

The V and J genes are TRBV5-1 and TRBJ2-2; D may be TRBD2 (6 bases). The CDR3 is 15 amino acids. Deletions cut 4 bases from V and 4 bases from J, with 14 bases between. Germline CDR1 SGHRS, CDR2 YFSETQ. The CDR3 sequence: CASSTWASATGELFF. CDR3 nucleotides: TGCGCCAGCAGCACGTGGGCTAGCGCCACCGGGGAGCTGTTTTTT.

V usage is TRBV7-9 and J usage is TRBJ2-3; 8 bases line up with TRBD1. The CDR3 spans 16 residues. J was trimmed by 4 bases and V by 1 base; bases with no gene match: 7. The germline V gene has CDR1 SEHNR and CDR2 FQNEAQ (reference sequence). CDR3 in amino acids: CASSLVSTGESDTQYF. In DNA form, the CDR3 reads TGTGCCAGCAGCTTAGTCTCGACAGGGGAGTCAGATACGCAGTATTTT. The complete variable domain, with remaining parts taken from reference TRBV7-9 and TRBJ2-3, reads DTGVSQNPRHKITKRGQNVTFRCDPISEHNRLYWYRQTLGQGPEFLTYFQNEAQLEKSRLLSDRFSAERPKGSFSTLEIQRTEQGDSAMYLCASSLVSTGESDTQYFGPGTRLTVL.

The rearrangement joins TRBV2 to TRBJ2-3; D uncertain. The CDR3 is 12 amino acids. V was shortened by 7 bases and J by 3 bases, with 8 bases between the two germline ends. CDR1 is SNHLY, CDR2 FYNNEI, per germline. CDR3: CASKRETDTQYF. CDR3 DNA: TGTGCCAGCAAGCGTGAGACAGATACGCAGTATTTT.

V usage is TRBV5-5 and J usage is TRBJ1-5, with D perhaps matching TRBD1 (6 bases). The germline V gene has CDR1 SGHKS and CDR2 YYEKEE (reference sequence). The CDR3 runs to 13 residues. CDR3 protein: CASAGDTNQPQHF. In DNA form, the CDR3 reads TGTGCTTCTGCCGGGGACACAAATCAGCCCCAGCATTTT.

The rearrangement uses TRBV28 and TRBJ1-3; 7 bases are a match to TRBD1. The CDR3 has 16 residues. CDR1 is MDHEN and CDR2 is SYDVKM in the germline V gene. The J segment lost 2 bases and the V segment lost 3 bases, leaving 7 bases of the junction unmatched. This CDR3 reads CASSFFTDRAGNTIYF. For the CDR3, the DNA is TGTGCCAGCAGTTTTTTTACCGACAGGGCTGGAAACACCATATATTTT.

The V gene is TRBV9, the J gene TRBJ2-7, with D possibly matching TRBD1 (5 bases). V lost 4 bases, J lost 2 bases, and 16 bases lay in between. The V gene's germline CDR1 is SGDLS and CDR2 YYNGEE. The CDR3 covers 15 residues. DNA for the CDR3: TGTGCCAGCAGCCCAGTGGGCAGGGCACCCTACGAGCAGTACTTC. Protein product: CASSPVGRAPYEQYF.